This TCR beta chain was identified during a study of vaccination and CD4 T cells after COVID-19. Overall study context: The convalescents comprised six males and four females, two of them Hispanic. Timing of post-vaccine sample collection was a median approximately 79 days after dose two, with a range of 14 to 241.

Oncomine TCR Beta short-read sequencing was applied to DNA from cultured CD4+ T cells. TCRdb re-derived calls from the PCR reads in MiXCR, one entry per CDR3 protein. This sample has roughly 17,000 distinct CDR3 sequences, with about 60% found just once. Treatment described: approximately 9-day PBMC culture with coronavirus spike peptide pools or control peptides (ViraFEST assay). Cultures used more than 1.5 million PBMCs per well, about 10 IU/ml IL-2 and about 9.9 ug/ml peptides. Remarks on this clonotype: Its target is unknown.

This CDR3 is built from 16 residues. From germline, CDR1 is SGHNT and CDR2 YYREEE (reference sequence). Between the trimmed V and J ends, which lost 5 bases and 0 bases, there was a span of 14 bases. The chain employs TRBV5-4 and TRBJ2-2; possible D gene TRBD1, 6 bases. The material sequenced was CD4+ T cells from blood, cultured in vitro. The origin of this receptor is a human donor who had recovered from COVID-19. For the CDR3, the DNA is TGTGCCAGCAGTGGGGGTGGGGGCGCGAACACCGGGGAGCTGTTTTTT. It yields the protein CASSGGGGANTGELFF. Variable domain in full (rest from reference TRBV5-4 and TRBJ2-2): ETGVTQSPTHLIKTRGQQVTLRCSSQSGHNTVSWYQQALGQGPQFIFQYYREEENGRGNFPPRFSGLQFPNYSSELNVNALELDDSALYLCASSGGGGANTGELFFGEGSRLTVL.